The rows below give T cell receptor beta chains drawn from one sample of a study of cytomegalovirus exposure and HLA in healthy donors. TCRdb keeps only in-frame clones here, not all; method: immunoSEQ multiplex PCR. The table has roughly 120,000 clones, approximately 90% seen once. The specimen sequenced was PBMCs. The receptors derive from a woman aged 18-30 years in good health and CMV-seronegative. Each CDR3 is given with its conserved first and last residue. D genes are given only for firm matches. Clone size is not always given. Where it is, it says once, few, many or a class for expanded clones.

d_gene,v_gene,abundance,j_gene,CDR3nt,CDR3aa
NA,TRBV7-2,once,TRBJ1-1,TGTGCCAGCAGCTTAGCCAGGGGAGGGACTGAAGCTTTCTTT,CASSLARGGTEAFF
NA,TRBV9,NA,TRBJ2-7,TGTGCCAGCAGCGTAGCCGACTGGAACGAGCAGTACTTC,CASSVADWNEQYF
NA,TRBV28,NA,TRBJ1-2,TGTGCCGGATCAGCGGCAGCAGTCTATGGCTACACCTTC,CAGSAAAVYGYTF
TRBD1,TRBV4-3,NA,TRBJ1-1,TGCGCCAGCAGCCAAGCCTCCGACAGGGGACGGAACACTGAAGCTTTCTTT,CASSQASDRGRNTEAFF
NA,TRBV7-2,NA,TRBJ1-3,TGTGCCAGCAGCCAGACAGTCTCTGGAAACACCATATATTTT,CASSQTVSGNTIYF
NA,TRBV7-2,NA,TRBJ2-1,TGTGCCAGCAGCTTAGCGGGTCAGGGGTTAATAAATGAGCAGTTCTTC,CASSLAGQGLINEQFF
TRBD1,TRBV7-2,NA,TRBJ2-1,TGTGCCAGCAGCCGGGGAGGAACAGGGGGGCAGGAGCAGTTCTTC,CASSRGGTGGQEQFF
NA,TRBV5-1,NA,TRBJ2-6,TGCGCCAGCAGCTTGGCCGGGAAAGGGGCCAACGTCCTGACTTTC,CASSLAGKGANVLTF
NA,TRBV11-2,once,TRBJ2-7,TGTGCCAGCAGCTTGGACAGCCCCTACGAGCAGTACTTC,CASSLDSPYEQYF
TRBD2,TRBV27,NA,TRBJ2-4,TGTGCCAGCAGAGCGGGGGGCCGGAACATTCAGTACTTC,CASRAGGRNIQYF
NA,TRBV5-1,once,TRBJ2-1,TGCGCCAGCAGCTTGACCACAGAGATTAGCTCCTACAATGAGCAGTTCTTC,CASSLTTEISSYNEQFF
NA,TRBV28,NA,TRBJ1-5,TGTGCCAGCAGTTTTCCGGGGTTTAGTGGCAATCAGCCCCAGCATTTT,CASSFPGFSGNQPQHF
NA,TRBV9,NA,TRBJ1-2,TGTGCCAGCAGCTCCGAGTGGGCAGGGAGGTTGGACTATGGCTACACCTTC,CASSSEWAGRLDYGYTF
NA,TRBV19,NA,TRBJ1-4,TGTGCCAGTACGAGGGCGCGTGCTAATGAAAAACTGTTTTTT,CASTRARANEKLFF
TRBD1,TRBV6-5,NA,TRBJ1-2,TGTGCCAGCATGACGACAGGGGACTATGGCTACACCTTC,CASMTTGDYGYTF
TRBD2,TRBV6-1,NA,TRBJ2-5,TGTGCCAGCAGCCCGACGGGGGGGAATCGAGAGACCCAGTACTTC,CASSPTGGNRETQYF